Included here is one T cell receptor (beta chain) sequence, with context. Its antigen remains unknown. The sample originates from a study of Ad26.COV2.S vaccination and SARS-CoV-2 variants. Looking at the study overall: Intramuscularly, Ad26.COV2.S was given either once or twice, 56 days apart.

As for treatment: roughly 18 received Ad26.COV2.S at low or high dose, single or two shots; roughly five received placebo; per-sample allocation not given. Day 63 after the first injection of vaccine or placebo was the sampling time. In Boston, the donor was an adult between 18-55 years of age. Generated by immunoSEQ multiplex PCR, the TCRdb table keeps only in-frame clones and is missing some. The table shows 200,000 to 300,000 clones, with roughly 90% occurring only once. Study-level findings and limits: In vaccinated individuals, spike-specific CD8+ and CD4+ T cell responses reportedly displayed substantial breadth.

Sequencing was performed on peripheral blood, taken in a trial of Ad26.COV2.S vaccine versus placebo. This receptor was identified in a person aged 18-65 years who received the Ad26.COV2.S COVID-19 vaccine or a placebo.

The chain's CDR3 is CASSPIAGVGEQYF. In DNA form, the CDR3 reads TGTGCCAGCAGCCCTATAGCGGGGGTGGGAGAGCAGTACTTC. The chain carries TRBV7-2 and TRBJ2-7; 9 bases fit TRBD2. The CDR3 runs to 14 residues. The V segment lost 5 bases and the J segment 7 bases; nucleotides outside the gene matches: 9. Germline loops: CDR1 SGHTA, CDR2 FQGNSA.